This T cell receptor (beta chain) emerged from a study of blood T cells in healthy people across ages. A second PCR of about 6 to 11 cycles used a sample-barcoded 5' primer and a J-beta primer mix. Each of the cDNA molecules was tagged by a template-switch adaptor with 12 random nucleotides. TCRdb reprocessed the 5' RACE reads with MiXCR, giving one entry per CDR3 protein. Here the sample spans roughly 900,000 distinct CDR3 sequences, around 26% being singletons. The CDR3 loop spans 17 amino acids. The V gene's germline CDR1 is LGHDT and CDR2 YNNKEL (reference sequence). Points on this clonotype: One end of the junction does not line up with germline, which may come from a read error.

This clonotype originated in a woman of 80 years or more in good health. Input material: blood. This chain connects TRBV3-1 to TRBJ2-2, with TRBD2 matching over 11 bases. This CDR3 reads CAGSRPLAGVNTGELFF. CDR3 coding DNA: TGTGCCGGCAGCCGGCCACTAGCGGGGGTGAACACCGGGGAGCTGTTTTTT. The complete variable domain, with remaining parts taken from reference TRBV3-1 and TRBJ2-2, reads DTAVSQTPKYLVTQMGNDKSIKCEQNLGHDTMYWYKQDSKKFLKIMFSYNNKELIINETVPNRFSPKSPDKAHLNLHINSLELGDSAVYFCAGSRPLAGVNTGELFFGEGSRLTVL.